Given below is one TCR beta chain in context. The sample belongs to a study of blood T cell repertoires in COVID-19. Overall study: Acute and convalescent COVID-19 specimens originated in the United States, Italy and Spain.

As processed by the authors: Reference gene primer amplification gave estimated nucleated cell counts. TCRdb keeps only in-frame clones here, not all; method: immunoSEQ multiplex PCR. V, J and clone size are taken as reported in that table, and D and trimming were inferred from the DNA itself. This sample has fewer than 50,000 clones, with just under 75% found just once. This clonotype was obtained from a man between 65 and 85 years old with COVID-19, enrolled during active disease. Sequencing input: peripheral blood.

The CDR3 spells CASSGTAQEAFF. In DNA form, the CDR3 reads TGTGCCAGCAGCGGGACAGCACAAGAAGCTTTCTTT. This chain connects TRBV6-5 to TRBJ1-1; 7 bases are shared with TRBD1. The CDR3 loop spans 12 amino acids. The junction had 6 bases not matched to a gene; V was cut back by 6 bases and J by 8 bases. Per germline, CDR1 MNHEY and CDR2 SVGAGI.